This record looks at one T cell receptor (beta chain) sequence and its context. The sample originates from a study of blood T cell repertoires in COVID-19. In germline, CDR1 is LNHDA, CDR2 SQIVND (reference sequence). The CDR3 totals 12 residues. The ends were cut back, 4 bases at V and 3 bases at J, with 7 bases in the middle. Generated by immunoSEQ multiplex PCR, the TCRdb table keeps only in-frame clones and is missing some. The table lists over 85,000 clones, 87% of them singletons, with less than 5% in the top ten. The source material was peripheral blood. The TCR was taken from a woman aged 80 or over with acute or convalescent COVID-19. V gene TRBV19 combines with J gene TRBJ2-7; D is undetermined. The CDR3, as DNA: TGTGCCAGTAGTAGTGGCCGCTACGAGCAGTACTTC. This gives the protein CASSSGRYEQYF.